The rows below give T cell receptor beta chains drawn from one sample of a study of cytotoxic CD8 clonotypes in ibrutinib-treated CLL. Here immunoSEQ multiplex PCR was the method, and the copy in TCRdb shows in-frame clones only, minus some. The sample carries tens of thousands of clones, roughly 71% recorded once. This specimen consisted of PBMCs, obtained after 12 months of ibrutinib treatment. These receptors all come from a human donor with chronic lymphocytic leukemia. Both conserved end residues are part of each CDR3. The D gene is left open where the match is weak. Only some rows state a clone size, as once, few, many or a class for expanded clones.

size,V,J,D,CDR3,DNA
-,TRBV14,TRBJ2-3,-,CASSLGRHTDTQYF,TGTGCCAGCAGCCTCGGCAGACACACAGATACGCAGTATTTT
-,TRBV15,TRBJ2-3,TRBD2,CATSRDLGAGGADTQYF,TGTGCCACCAGCAGAGATCTCGGAGCGGGAGGTGCAGATACGCAGTATTTT
-,TRBV11-2,TRBJ1-2,-,CASSLGANYGYTF,TGTGCCAGCAGCTTAGGGGCCAACTATGGCTACACCTTC
-,TRBV5-1,TRBJ2-3,TRBD2,CASSDGLAQSVDTQYF,TGCGCCAGCAGCGACGGACTAGCACAAAGCGTAGATACGCAGTATTTT
-,TRBV19,TRBJ1-3,-,CASSMGNSASSGNTIYF,TGTGCCAGTAGTATGGGGAACAGCGCAAGCTCTGGAAACACCATATATTTT
-,TRBV7-9,TRBJ2-2,-,CASSRERREKNTGELFF,TGTGCCAGCAGCCGCGAGAGACGGGAGAAAAACACCGGGGAGCTGTTTTTT
few,TRBV7-2,TRBJ2-7,TRBD2,CASSLGGRQYF,TGTGCCAGCAGCCTGGGGGGGAGGCAGTACTTC
once,TRBV30,TRBJ1-2,-,CAWREGRRYGYTF,TGTGCCTGGAGGGAGGGCAGACGGTATGGCTACACCTTC
few,TRBV4-1,TRBJ1-2,-,CASSQGWGKDYGYTF,TGCGCCAGCAGCCAAGGTTGGGGGAAGGACTATGGCTACACCTTC
-,TRBV30,TRBJ2-3,TRBD1,CAWSSGQGADTQYF,TGTGCCTGGAGTTCGGGACAGGGTGCAGATACGCAGTATTTT
-,TRBV6-6,TRBJ2-7,-,CASSLNKYYEQYF,TGTGCCAGCAGTCTGAATAAATATTACGAGCAGTACTTC
-,TRBV29-1,TRBJ2-1,-,CSVVRHSNNEQFF,TGCAGCGTTGTCCGGCACAGTAACAATGAGCAGTTCTTC
-,TRBV12-5,TRBJ2-1,TRBD2,CASGSRLAPTLF,TGTGCTAGTGGTTCACGACTAGCCCCAACCCTCTTC